There are many counts of the clone carrying this T cell receptor beta chain. Its antigen remains unidentified. This CDR3 spans 12 amino acids. V lost 0 bases to trimming and J lost 13 bases, with 12 bases between them. Germline assignment: CDR1 LGHDT and CDR2 YNNKEL (reference sequence). The sample is drawn from a study of T cells in Graves' hyperthyroidism and ophthalmopathy. From RNA transcripts, TCR beta CDR3 regions were amplified. The primer set for the first-round RT-PCR of the TCR CDR3 was HTBI. MiXCR, applied by TCRdb to the multiplex PCR reads, yields one record per CDR3 protein. The sample has some 350,000 distinct CDR3 sequences, more than 15% seen once. Broader study findings: Blood also held most thyroid clonotypes expanded beyond 0.001.

Aged 18 to 65, the patients had hyperthyroidism that was newly diagnosed and had lasted under 2 months. Uncontrolled infection, other autoimmune disease, pregnancy or lactation barred patients from enrollment. This sample holds PBMCs from roughly 10 ml fresh peripheral blood. V is TRBV3-1 and J is TRBJ2-5; D is uncertain. What was sequenced was blood. The TCR comes from a woman under 30 with Graves' hyperthyroidism that later progressed to Graves' ophthalmopathy. The CDR3 sequence: CASSQEGTASYF. The CDR3 region has the DNA TGTGCCAGCAGCCAAGAAGGAACAGCTTCGTACTTC.